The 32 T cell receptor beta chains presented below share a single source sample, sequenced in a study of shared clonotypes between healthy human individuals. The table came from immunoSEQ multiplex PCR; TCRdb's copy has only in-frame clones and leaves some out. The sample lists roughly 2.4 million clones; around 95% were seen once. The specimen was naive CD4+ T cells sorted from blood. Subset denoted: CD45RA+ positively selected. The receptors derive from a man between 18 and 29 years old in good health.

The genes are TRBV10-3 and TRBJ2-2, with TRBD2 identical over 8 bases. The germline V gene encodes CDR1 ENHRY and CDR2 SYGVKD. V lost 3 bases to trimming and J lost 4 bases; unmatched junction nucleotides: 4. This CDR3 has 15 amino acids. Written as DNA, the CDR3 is TGTGCCATCAGTGACGGCGGGAGGATCACCGGGGAGCTGTTTTTT. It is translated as CAISDGGRITGELFF.

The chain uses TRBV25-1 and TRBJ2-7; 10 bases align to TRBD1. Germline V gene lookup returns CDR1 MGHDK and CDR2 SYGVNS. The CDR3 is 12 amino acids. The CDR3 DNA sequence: TGTGTTTCGACAGGGGGCTTTTACGAGCAGTACTTC. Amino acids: CVSTGGFYEQYF.

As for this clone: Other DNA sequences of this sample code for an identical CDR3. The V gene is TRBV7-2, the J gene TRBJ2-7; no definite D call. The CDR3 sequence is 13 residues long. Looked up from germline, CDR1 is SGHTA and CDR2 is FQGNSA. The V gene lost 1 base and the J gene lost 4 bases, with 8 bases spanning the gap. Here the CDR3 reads CASSLGSQYEQYF. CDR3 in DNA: TGTGCCAGCAGCTTAGGCAGTCAGTACGAGCAGTACTTC.

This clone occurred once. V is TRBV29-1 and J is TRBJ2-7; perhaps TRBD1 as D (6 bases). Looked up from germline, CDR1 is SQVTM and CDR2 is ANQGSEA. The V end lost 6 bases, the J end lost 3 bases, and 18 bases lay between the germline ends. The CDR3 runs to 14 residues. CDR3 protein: CSVKETGPHYEQYF. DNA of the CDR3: TGCAGCGTGAAAGAAACAGGGCCCCACTACGAGCAGTACTTC.

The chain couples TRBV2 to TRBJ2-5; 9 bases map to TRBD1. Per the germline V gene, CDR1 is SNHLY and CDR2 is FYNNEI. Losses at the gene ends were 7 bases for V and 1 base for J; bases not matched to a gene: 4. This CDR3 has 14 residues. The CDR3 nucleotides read TGTGCCAGCACAGGACAGGGGACCCAAGAGACCCAGTACTTC. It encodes CASTGQGTQETQYF.

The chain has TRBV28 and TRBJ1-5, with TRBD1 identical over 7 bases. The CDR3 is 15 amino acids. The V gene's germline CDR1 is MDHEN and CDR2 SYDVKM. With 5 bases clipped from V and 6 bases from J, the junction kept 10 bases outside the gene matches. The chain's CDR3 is CASSLGQAVGQPQHF. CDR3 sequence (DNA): TGTGCCAGCAGTCTCGGACAGGCGGTCGGTCAGCCCCAGCATTTT.

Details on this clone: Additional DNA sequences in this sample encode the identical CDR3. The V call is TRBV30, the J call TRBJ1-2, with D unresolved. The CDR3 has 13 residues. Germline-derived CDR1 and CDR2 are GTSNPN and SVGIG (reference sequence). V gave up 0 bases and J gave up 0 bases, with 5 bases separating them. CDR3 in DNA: TGTGCCTGGAGTGTGCCCCCTAACTATGGCTACACCTTC. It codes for CAWSVPPNYGYTF.

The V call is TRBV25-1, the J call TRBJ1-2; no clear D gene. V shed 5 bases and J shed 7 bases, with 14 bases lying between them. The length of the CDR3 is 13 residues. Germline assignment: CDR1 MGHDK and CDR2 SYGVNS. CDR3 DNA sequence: TGTGCCAGCAGTTCCCCAATGGCCGGTGGCTACACCTTC. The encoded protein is CASSSPMAGGYTF.

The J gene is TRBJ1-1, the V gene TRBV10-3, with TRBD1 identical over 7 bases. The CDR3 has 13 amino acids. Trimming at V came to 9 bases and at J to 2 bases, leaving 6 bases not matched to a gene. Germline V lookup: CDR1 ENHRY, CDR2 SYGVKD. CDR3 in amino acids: CAITRTGNTEAFF. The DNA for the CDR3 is TGTGCCATTACAAGGACAGGTAACACTGAAGCTTTCTTT.

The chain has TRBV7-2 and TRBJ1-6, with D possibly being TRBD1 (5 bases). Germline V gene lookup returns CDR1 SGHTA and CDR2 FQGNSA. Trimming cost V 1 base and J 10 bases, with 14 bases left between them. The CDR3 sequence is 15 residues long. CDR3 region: CASSLEGRLGSPLHF. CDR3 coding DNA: TGTGCCAGCAGCTTAGAGGGACGTCTGGGATCACCCCTCCACTTT.

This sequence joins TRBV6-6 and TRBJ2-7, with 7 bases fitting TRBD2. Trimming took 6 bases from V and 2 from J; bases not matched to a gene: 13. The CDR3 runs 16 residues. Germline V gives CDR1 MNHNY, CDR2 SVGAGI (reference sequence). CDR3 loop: CASSESTPGGTYEQYF. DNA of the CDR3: TGTGCCAGCAGCGAAAGTACGCCCGGGGGGACCTACGAGCAGTACTTC.

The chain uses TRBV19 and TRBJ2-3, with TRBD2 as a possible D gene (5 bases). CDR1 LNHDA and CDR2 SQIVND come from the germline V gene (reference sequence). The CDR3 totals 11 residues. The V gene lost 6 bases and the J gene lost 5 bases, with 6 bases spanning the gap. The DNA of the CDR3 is TGTGCCAGTAGCGAGGGAGATACGCAGTATTTT. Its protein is CASSEGDTQYF.

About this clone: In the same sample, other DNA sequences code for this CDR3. Here the CDR3 DNA reads TGTGCCAGCAGTAGGGGCCCCGAAGCTTTCTTT. Encoded protein: CASSRGPEAFF. The genes are TRBV6-5 and TRBJ1-1; a possible D gene is TRBD1 (5 bases). From germline, CDR1 is MNHEY and CDR2 SVGAGI. V was clipped by 5 bases and J by 8 bases, with 9 bases between them. The CDR3 sequence is 11 residues long.

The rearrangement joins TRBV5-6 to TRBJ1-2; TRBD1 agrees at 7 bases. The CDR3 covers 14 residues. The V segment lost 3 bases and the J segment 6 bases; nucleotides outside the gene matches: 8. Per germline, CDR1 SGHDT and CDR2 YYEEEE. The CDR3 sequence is CASSSPGTVNGYTF. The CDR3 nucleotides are TGTGCCAGCAGCTCGCCCGGGACAGTAAATGGCTACACCTTC.

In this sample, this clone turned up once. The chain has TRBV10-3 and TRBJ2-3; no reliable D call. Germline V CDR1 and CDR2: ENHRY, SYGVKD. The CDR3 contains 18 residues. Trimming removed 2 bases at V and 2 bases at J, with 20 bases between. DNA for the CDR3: TGTGCCATCAGTGAGGTCTCGCCCCGGCGCGGAACCACAGATACGCAGTATTTT. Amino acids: CAISEVSPRRGTTDTQYF.

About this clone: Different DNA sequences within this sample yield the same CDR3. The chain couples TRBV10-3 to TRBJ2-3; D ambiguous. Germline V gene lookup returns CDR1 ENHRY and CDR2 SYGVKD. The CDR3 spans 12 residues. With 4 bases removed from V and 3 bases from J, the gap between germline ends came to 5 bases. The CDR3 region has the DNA TGTGCCATCAGTGTTGGAACAGATACGCAGTATTTT. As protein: CAISVGTDTQYF.

In nucleotides, the CDR3 is TGTGCCAGCAGTTTTCGGTTGGGACTAGCGGGGTCCGATACGCAGTATTTT. It specifies CASSFRLGLAGSDTQYF. The gene calls are TRBV28 and TRBJ2-3; 13 nucleotides agree with TRBD2. Trimming at V came to 3 bases and at J to 6 bases, leaving 9 bases not matched to a gene. The CDR3 spans 17 residues. Germline CDR1 is MDHEN and CDR2 is SYDVKM.

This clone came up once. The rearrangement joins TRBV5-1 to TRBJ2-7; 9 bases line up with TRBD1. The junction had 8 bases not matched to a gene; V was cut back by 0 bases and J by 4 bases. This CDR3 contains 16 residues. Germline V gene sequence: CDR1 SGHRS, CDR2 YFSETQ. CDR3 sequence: CASSLEPGQGLYEQYF. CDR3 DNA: TGCGCCAGCAGCTTGGAGCCGGGACAGGGATTATACGAGCAGTACTTC.

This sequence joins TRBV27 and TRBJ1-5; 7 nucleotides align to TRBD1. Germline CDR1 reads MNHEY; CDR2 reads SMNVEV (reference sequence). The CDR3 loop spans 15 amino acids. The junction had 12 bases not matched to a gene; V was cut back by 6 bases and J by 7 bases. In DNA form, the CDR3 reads TGTGCCAGCAGCAACCGACAGGGCTCACGGCAGCCCCAGCATTTT. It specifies CASSNRQGSRQPQHF.

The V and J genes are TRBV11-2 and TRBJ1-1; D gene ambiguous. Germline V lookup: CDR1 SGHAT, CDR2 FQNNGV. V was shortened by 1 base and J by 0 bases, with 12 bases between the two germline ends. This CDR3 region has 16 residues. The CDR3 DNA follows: TGTGCCAGCAGCTTAGTAAGGCACCAGATGAACACTGAAGCTTTCTTT. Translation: CASSLVRHQMNTEAFF.

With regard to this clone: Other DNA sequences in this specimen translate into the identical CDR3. This CDR3 is CAISESRVNSPLHF. CDR3 nucleotides: TGTGCCATCAGTGAGTCACGGGTAAATTCACCCCTCCACTTT. The chain carries TRBV10-3 and TRBJ1-6; no clear D gene. Germline CDR1 is ENHRY and CDR2 is SYGVKD. The V gene lost 0 bases and the J gene lost 7 bases, with 7 bases spanning the gap. The length of the CDR3 is 14 residues.

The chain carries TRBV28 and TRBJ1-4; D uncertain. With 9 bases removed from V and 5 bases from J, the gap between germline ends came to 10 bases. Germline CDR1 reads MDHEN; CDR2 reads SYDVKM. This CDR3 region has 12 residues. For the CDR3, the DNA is TGTGCCAGTAGGACGCCGAATGAAAAACTGTTTTTT. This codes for CASRTPNEKLFF.

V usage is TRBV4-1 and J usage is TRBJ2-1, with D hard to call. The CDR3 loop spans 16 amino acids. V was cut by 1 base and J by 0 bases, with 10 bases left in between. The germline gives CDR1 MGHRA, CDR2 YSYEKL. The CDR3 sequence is CASSQGAAYSYNEQFF. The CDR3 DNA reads TGCGCCAGCAGCCAAGGTGCAGCCTACTCCTACAATGAGCAGTTCTTC.

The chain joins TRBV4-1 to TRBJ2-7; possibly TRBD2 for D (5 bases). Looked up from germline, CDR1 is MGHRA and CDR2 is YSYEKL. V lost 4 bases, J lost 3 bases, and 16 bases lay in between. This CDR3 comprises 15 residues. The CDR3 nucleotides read TGCGCCAGCAGCCCACTGGGCGAGGGCGACTACGAGCAGTACTTC. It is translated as CASSPLGEGDYEQYF.

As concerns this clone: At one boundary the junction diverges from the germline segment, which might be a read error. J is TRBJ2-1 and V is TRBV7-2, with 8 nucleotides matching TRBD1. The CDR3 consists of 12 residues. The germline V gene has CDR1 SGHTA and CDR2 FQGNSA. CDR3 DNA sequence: TGTGCCAGCAGCTTAGTCGGGACAGGCGAGATCTTC. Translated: CASSLVGTGEIF.

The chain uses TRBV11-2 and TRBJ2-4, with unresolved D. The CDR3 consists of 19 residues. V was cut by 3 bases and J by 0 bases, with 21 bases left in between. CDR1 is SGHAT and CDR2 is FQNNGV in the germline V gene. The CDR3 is CASSLFGLTTVVAKNIQYF. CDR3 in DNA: TGTGCCAGCAGCTTGTTCGGCCTGACAACAGTAGTAGCCAAAAACATTCAGTACTTC.

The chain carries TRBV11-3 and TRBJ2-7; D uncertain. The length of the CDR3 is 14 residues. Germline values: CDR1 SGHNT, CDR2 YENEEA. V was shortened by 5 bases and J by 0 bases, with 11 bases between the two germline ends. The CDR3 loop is CASSPRGSSYEQYF. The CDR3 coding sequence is TGTGCCAGCAGCCCCCGTGGAAGCTCCTACGAGCAGTACTTC.

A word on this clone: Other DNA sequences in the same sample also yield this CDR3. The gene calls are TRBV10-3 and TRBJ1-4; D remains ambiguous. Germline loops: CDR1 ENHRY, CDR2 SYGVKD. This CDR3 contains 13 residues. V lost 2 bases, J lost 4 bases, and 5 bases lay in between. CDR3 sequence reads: CAISEGYNEKLFF. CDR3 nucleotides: TGTGCCATCAGTGAGGGATATAATGAAAAACTGTTTTTT.

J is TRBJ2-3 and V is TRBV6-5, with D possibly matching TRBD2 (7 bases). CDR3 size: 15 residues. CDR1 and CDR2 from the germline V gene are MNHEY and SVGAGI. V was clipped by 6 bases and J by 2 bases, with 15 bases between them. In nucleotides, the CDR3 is TGTGCCAGCAGATCTACGGGGGGCCCCACAGATACGCAGTATTTT. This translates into CASRSTGGPTDTQYF.

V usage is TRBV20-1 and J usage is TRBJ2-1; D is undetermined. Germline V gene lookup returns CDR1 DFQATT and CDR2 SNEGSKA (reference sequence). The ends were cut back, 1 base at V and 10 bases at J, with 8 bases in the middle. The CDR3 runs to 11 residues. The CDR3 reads CSARARMEQFF. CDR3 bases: TGCAGTGCTAGAGCCCGCATGGAGCAGTTCTTC.

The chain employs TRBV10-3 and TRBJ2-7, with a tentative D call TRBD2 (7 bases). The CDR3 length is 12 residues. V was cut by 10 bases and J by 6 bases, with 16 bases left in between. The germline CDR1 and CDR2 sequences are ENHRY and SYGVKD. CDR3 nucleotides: TGTGCCACCCAGGGAGGGGGGCGCGAGCAGTACTTC. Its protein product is CATQGGGREQYF.

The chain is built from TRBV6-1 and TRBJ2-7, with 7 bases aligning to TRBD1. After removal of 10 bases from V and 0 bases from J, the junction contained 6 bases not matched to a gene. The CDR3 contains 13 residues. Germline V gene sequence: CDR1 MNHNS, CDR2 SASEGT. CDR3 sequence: CAIQSGGSYEQYF. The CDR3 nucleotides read TGTGCCATCCAATCAGGGGGCTCCTACGAGCAGTACTTC.